Below, 16 T cell receptor beta chains from the same sample are listed, as sequenced in a study of T cells after posttransplantation cyclophosphamide. Some clones are missing from TCRdb's copy, which holds only in-frame ones; the method was immunoSEQ multiplex PCR. The table lists roughly 26,000 clones, with no singletons. Material: PBMCs. These receptors all come from a man aged 50 or older in good health, CMV-negative, and a related stem cell transplant donor.

This clone was seen ten or more times. CDR3 protein: CASPPIPGRWFGTEAFF. The CDR3 DNA reads TGTGCCAGCCCCCCCATTCCGGGTCGCTGGTTTGGGACTGAAGCTTTCTTT. V is TRBV28 and J is TRBJ1-1; D unresolved. From germline, CDR1 is MDHEN and CDR2 SYDVKM. There are 17 residues in the CDR3. Trimming left V 8 bases short and J 5 bases short, with 27 bases between.

This clone was seen many times. The chain uses TRBV11-2 and TRBJ2-5, with 8 bases that match TRBD1. V lost 4 bases, J lost 2 bases, and 12 bases stayed unmatched. The CDR3 is made up of 17 amino acids. Germline lookup yields CDR1 SGHAT and CDR2 FQNNGV. The CDR3 is CASSYRAVNRGQETQYF. The CDR3 DNA reads as TGTGCCAGCAGCTACCGAGCCGTTAACAGGGGGCAAGAGACCCAGTACTTC. The full variable domain, in which reference TRBV11-2 and TRBJ2-5 provide the parts outside the CDR3, is EAGVAQSPRYKIIEKRQSVAFWCNPISGHATLYWYQQILGQGPKLLIQFQNNGVVDDSQLPKDRFSAERLKGVDSTLKIQPAKLEDSAVYLCASSYRAVNRGQETQYFGPGTRLLVL.

This clone appeared many times. The V gene is TRBV11-1, the J gene TRBJ2-2, with 12 bases matching TRBD2. The junction had 1 base not matched to a gene; V was cut back by 1 base and J by 7 bases. CDR1 and CDR2 (germline): SGHAT, FQDESV (reference sequence). There are 15 residues in the CDR3. The CDR3 DNA is TGTGCCAGCAGCTTAGGACTAGCGGGAGTCGGGGAGCTGTTTTTT. Translation gives CASSLGLAGVGELFF.

This clone was recorded at least ten times. The rearrangement joins TRBV19 to TRBJ1-4; TRBD1 aligns across 7 bases. J was trimmed by 0 bases and V by 8 bases; bases with no gene match: 9. The CDR3 totals 16 residues. CDR1 is LNHDA, CDR2 SQIVND, per germline (reference sequence). The CDR3 region is CASSDRRTSTNEKLFF. CDR3 DNA sequence: TGTGCCAGTTCGGACAGGCGAACGTCAACTAATGAAAAACTGTTTTTT.

This clone occurred many times. The rearrangement joins TRBV2 to TRBJ2-1; D perhaps matches TRBD1 (5 bases). The CDR3 sequence is 12 residues long. Per the germline V gene, CDR1 is SNHLY and CDR2 is FYNNEI. The V and J ends lost 8 bases and 7 bases respectively, with 12 bases between them. CDR3 region: CASPFRGNEQFF. Here the CDR3 DNA reads TGTGCCAGCCCGTTTAGGGGAAATGAGCAGTTCTTC.

This clone occurred many times. V usage is TRBV28 and J usage is TRBJ2-7; weak D call: TRBD2 (5 bases). Trimming took off 2 bases at V and 2 bases at J, with 7 bases between the two ends. The CDR3 covers 13 residues. Germline assignment: CDR1 MDHEN and CDR2 SYDVKM. The CDR3 loop reads CASSLRGTYEQYF. As DNA, the CDR3 is TGTGCCAGCAGTTTACGGGGAACCTACGAGCAGTACTTC.

This clone showed up many times. V and J are TRBV27 and TRBJ1-6; TRBD1 is a possible D gene (6 bases). CDR3 length: 14 residues. Between the trimmed V and J ends, which lost 3 bases and 10 bases, there was a span of 13 bases. Germline-derived CDR1 and CDR2 are MNHEY and SMNVEV (reference sequence). The CDR3 sequence is CASSFSGARSPLHF. As DNA, the CDR3 is TGTGCCAGCAGTTTTTCAGGGGCACGGTCACCCCTCCACTTT.

The sample holds many counts of this clone. V usage is TRBV5-4 and J usage is TRBJ1-2; 7 positions match TRBD1. V lost 2 bases and J lost 3; bases outside the gene matches: 4. CDR1 SGHNT and CDR2 YYREEE come from the germline V gene (reference sequence). This CDR3 has 14 residues. In DNA, the CDR3 is TGTGCCAGCAGCTTCAGGGGGAGCCACTATGGCTACACCTTC. Its protein is CASSFRGSHYGYTF.

This clone came up many times. V and J are TRBV28 and TRBJ2-3, with D hard to call. The germline V gene encodes CDR1 MDHEN and CDR2 SYDVKM. Trimming shortened V by 4 bases and J by 3 bases, and 8 bases separated the two germline ends. This CDR3 has 13 residues. This chain's CDR3 is CASSYSLTDTQYF. CDR3 coding DNA: TGTGCCAGCAGTTATTCGTTAACAGATACGCAGTATTTT.

The sample holds many counts of this clone. This chain joins TRBV30 and TRBJ1-1, with TRBD1 as a possible D gene (5 bases). V dropped 3 bases and J dropped 6 bases, with 14 bases sitting between them. Germline CDR1 reads GTSNPN; CDR2 reads SVGIG (reference sequence). The CDR3 covers 13 residues. The CDR3 coding sequence is TGTGCCTGGAGCCAAAGGCAGGGCGCTGAAGCTTTCTTT. It is translated as CAWSQRQGAEAFF.

The chain joins TRBV6-5 to TRBJ2-5; 9 bases are shared with TRBD1. V lost 2 bases, J lost 2 bases, and 0 bases stayed unmatched. This CDR3 is built from 14 residues. Germline CDR1 reads MNHEY; CDR2 reads SVGAGI. For the CDR3, the DNA is TGTGCCAGCAGTTACGACAGGGGGCAAGAGACCCAGTACTTC. This translates into CASSYDRGQETQYF.

This clone was counted at least ten times. The rearrangement links TRBV14 to TRBJ1-2; no definite D call. Trimming took 2 bases from V and 2 from J, leaving 9 bases between them. This CDR3 contains 14 residues. Germline V gene sequence: CDR1 SGHDN, CDR2 FVKESK. CDR3 loop: CASSQLGGNYGYTF. For the CDR3, the DNA is TGTGCCAGCAGCCAACTAGGAGGGAACTATGGCTACACCTTC.

V usage is TRBV28 and J usage is TRBJ2-5; D is undetermined. Matching the DNA end better, TRBJ2-7 makes the J call doubtful. The CDR3 sequence is 14 residues long. Germline V gives CDR1 MDHEN, CDR2 SYDVKM. The CDR3 nucleotides are TGTGCCAGCAGGTCTTTGCCAAACGATTACGAGCAGTACTTC. It yields the protein CASRSLPNDYEQYF.

Many counts were recorded for this clone. The rearrangement joins TRBV11-2 to TRBJ2-3; 7 nucleotides agree with TRBD2. With V trimmed by 5 bases and J by 7 bases, 6 bases remained unmatched. Germline V gene lookup returns CDR1 SGHAT and CDR2 FQNNGV. There are 13 residues in the CDR3. Here the CDR3 DNA reads TGTGCCAGCAGCAGCGGGACTGGATATACGCAGTATTTT. It specifies CASSSGTGYTQYF.

Many counts were recorded for this clone. This chain connects TRBV27 to TRBJ1-6, with TRBD1 identical over 8 bases. The CDR3 runs to 15 residues. Trimming at V came to 5 bases and at J to 8 bases, leaving 8 bases not matched to a gene. Germline V gives CDR1 MNHEY, CDR2 SMNVEV (reference sequence). CDR3 in amino acids: CASSRQGLADSPLHF. The CDR3, as DNA: TGTGCCAGCAGTAGACAGGGGCTAGCGGATTCACCCCTCCACTTT.

This clone has ten or more counts. The genes are TRBV5-1 and TRBJ2-7, with TRBD2 identical over 7 bases. The CDR3 consists of 15 residues. Germline CDR1 SGHRS, CDR2 YFSETQ. The ends lost 5 bases at V and 2 bases at J; junction bases unmatched: 10. The chain's CDR3 is CASSQPGTTTYEQYF. In DNA, the CDR3 is TGCGCCAGCAGTCAACCCGGGACTACGACCTACGAGCAGTACTTC.